These 5 T cell receptor beta chains were all obtained from the same sample, sequenced in a study of response to subunit inactivated influenza vaccine. One entry per CDR3 protein results from TCRdb running MiXCR on the RT-PCR reads. The sample includes fewer than 550,000 distinct CDR3 sequences, over 25% of them seen just once. Material: CD4+ T cells sorted from PBMCs, obtained 5 days after vaccination. Source of these receptors: a man aged 50-60 years who received an inactivated influenza vaccine.

The rearrangement joins TRBV2 to TRBJ2-1; the D call may be TRBD1 or TRBD2 (5 bases each). V lost 11 bases and J lost 3, with 8 bases in between. Germline V gives CDR1 SNHLY, CDR2 FYNNEI. The CDR3 has 11 amino acids. DNA for the CDR3: TGTGCCGGGACGGACTACAATGAGCAGTTCTTC. Its protein product is CAGTDYNEQFF.

This clonotype came up a few times. The chain links TRBV29-1 to TRBJ2-3; tentative D call: TRBD1 (6 bases). The CDR3 extends over 13 amino acids. Germline CDR1 is SQVTM and CDR2 is ANQGSEA. V lost 4 bases and J 2 bases, leaving 10 bases between the germline ends. The CDR3 nucleotides are TGCAGCGTTGGTGAGGGGGACACAGATACGCAGTATTTT. Encoded protein: CSVGEGDTDTQYF.

The chain uses TRBV5-6 and TRBJ2-5; D not certain. The germline V and J ends were trimmed by 4 bases and 4 bases, with 11 bases remaining between them. The CDR3 length is 13 residues. Germline CDR1 is SGHDT and CDR2 is YYEEEE. CDR3 sequence (DNA): TGTGCCAGCAGCCCGACATGGGGAGAGACCCAGTACTTC. It encodes CASSPTWGETQYF.

The J gene is TRBJ1-2, the V gene TRBV28; D is unclear. V dropped 8 bases and J dropped 0 bases, with 13 bases sitting between them. CDR1 and CDR2 from the germline V gene are MDHEN and SYDVKM. The length of the CDR3 is 14 residues. The CDR3 DNA reads as TGTGCCAGCCTTGACGGCGGGGCTAACTATGGCTACACCTTC. It encodes CASLDGGANYGYTF.

The rearrangement uses TRBV3-1 and TRBJ2-1; TRBD2 agrees at 12 bases. The CDR3 extends over 16 amino acids. V dropped 1 base and J dropped 11; count of bases not matched to a gene: 9. Germline V lookup: CDR1 LGHDT, CDR2 YNNKEL (reference sequence). The CDR3 DNA reads as TGTGCCAGCAGCCAAGGCTCTAGCGGGAGGGCGCGTCAGCAGTTCTTC. Translation gives CASSQGSSGRARQQFF.